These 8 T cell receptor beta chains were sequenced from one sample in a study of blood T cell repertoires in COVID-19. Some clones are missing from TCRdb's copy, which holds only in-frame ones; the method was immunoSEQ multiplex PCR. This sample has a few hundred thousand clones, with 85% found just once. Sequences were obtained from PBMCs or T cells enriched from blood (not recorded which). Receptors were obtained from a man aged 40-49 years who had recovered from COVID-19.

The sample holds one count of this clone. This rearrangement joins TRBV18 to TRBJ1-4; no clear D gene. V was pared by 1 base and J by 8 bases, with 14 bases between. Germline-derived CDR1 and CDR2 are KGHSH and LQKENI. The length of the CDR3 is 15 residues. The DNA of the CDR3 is TGTGCCAGCTCACCACATCCCCCCGGTCGGGAAAAACTGTTTTTT. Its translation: CASSPHPPGREKLFF.

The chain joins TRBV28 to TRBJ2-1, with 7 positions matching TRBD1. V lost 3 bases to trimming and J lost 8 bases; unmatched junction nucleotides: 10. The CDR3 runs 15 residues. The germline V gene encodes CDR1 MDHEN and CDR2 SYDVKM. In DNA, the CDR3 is TGTGCCAGCAGTTTTCGACAGGGTCGGAGCGATGAGCAGTTCTTC. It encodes CASSFRQGRSDEQFF.

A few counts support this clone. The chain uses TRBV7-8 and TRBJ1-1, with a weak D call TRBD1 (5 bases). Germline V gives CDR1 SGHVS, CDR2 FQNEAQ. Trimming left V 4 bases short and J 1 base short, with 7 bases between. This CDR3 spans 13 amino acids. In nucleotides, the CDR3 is TGTGCCAGCAGCTCTGGGGCGAACACTGAAGCTTTCTTT. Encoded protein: CASSSGANTEAFF.

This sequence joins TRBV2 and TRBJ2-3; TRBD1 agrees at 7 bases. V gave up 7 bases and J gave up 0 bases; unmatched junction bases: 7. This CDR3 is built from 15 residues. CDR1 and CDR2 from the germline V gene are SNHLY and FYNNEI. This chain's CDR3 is CASILNRGSTDTQYF. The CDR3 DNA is TGTGCCAGCATCTTGAACAGGGGAAGCACAGATACGCAGTATTTT.

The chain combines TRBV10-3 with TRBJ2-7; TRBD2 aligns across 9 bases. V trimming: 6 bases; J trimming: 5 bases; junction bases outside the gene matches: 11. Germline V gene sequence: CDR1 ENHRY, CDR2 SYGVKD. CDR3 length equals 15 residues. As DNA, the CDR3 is TGTGCCATCAGGACACTGCTAGCGGGAAGCGACGAGCAGTACTTC. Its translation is CAIRTLLAGSDEQYF.

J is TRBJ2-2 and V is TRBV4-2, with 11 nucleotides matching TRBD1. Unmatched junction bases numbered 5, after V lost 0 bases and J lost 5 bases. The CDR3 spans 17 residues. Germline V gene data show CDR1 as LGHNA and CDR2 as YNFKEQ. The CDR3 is CASSQEEDRGRTGELFF. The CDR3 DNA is TGTGCCAGCAGCCAAGAAGAGGACAGGGGGCGAACCGGGGAGCTGTTTTTT.

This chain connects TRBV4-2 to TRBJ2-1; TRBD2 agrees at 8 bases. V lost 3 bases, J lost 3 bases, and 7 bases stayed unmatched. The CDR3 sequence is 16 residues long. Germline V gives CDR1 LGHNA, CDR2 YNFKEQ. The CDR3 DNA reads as TGTGCCAGCAGCCAGGAAGTAGCGGGACACTACAATGAGCAGTTCTTC. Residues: CASSQEVAGHYNEQFF.

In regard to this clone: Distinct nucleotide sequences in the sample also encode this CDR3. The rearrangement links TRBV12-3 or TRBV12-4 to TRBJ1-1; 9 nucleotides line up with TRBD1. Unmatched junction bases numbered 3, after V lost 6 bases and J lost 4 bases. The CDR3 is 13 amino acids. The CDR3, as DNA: TGTGCCAGCAGCCGACAGGGGGGCACTGAAGCTTTCTTT. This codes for CASSRQGGTEAFF.